The source of this TCR beta chain is a study of multiple sclerosis patients with progressive multifocal leukoencephalopathy. Study-wide results and limits: Most PML patients had lower entropy, suggesting less diverse TRB repertoires.

Sample time point: 6 to 7 months of natalizumab therapy. All patients had prior interferon beta, and all PML patients were female. This CDR3 has 14 amino acids. V lost 3 bases, J lost 6 bases, and 12 bases lay in between. Germline loops: CDR1 LNHDA, CDR2 SQIVND (reference sequence). Spiked into each PCR were synthetic inline TR CDR3 controls of all V-J pairings. Produced via immunoSEQ multiplex PCR; TCRdb's table is partial and in-frame only. The profile covers 25,000 to 35,000 clones, with roughly nine tenths appearing a single time and approximately 1.5% taken by the ten largest. Concerning this clone itself: Its antigen is as yet unknown.

This chain uses TRBV19 with TRBJ1-5; no firm D call. This receptor was obtained from a human donor with multiple sclerosis. The input for sequencing was PBMCs, taken from a patient treated with natalizumab. The CDR3 DNA is TGTGCCAGTAGTATTGGGCAGAGGGCTCAGCCCCAGCATTTT. Amino acid sequence: CASSIGQRAQPQHF.